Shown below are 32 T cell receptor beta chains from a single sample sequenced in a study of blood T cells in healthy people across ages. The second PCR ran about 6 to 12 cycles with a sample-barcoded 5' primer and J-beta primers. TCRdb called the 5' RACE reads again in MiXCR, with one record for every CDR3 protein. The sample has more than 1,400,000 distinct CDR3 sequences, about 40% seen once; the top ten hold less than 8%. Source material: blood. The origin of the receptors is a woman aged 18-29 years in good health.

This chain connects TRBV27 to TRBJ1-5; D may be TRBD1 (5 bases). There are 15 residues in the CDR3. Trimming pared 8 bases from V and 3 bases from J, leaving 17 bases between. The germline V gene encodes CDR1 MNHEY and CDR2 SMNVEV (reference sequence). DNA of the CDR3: TGTGCCAGCGGGGGAGCTTCGGGCGCCAATCAGCCCCAGCATTTT. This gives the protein CASGGASGANQPQHF.

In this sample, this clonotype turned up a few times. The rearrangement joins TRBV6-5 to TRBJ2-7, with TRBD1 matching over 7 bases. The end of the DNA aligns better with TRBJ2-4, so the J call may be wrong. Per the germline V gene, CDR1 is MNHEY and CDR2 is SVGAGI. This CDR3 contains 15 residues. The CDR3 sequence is CASSYSMTGSYIQYF. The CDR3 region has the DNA TGTGCCAGCAGTTACTCTATGACAGGGAGTTACATTCAGTACTTC.

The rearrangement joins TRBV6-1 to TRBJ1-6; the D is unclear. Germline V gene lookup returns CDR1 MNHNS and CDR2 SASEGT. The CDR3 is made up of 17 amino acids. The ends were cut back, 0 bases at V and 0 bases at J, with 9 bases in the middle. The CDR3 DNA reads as TGTGCCAGCAGTGAAGCGGAGTGGAGCTCCTATAATTCACCCCTCCACTTT. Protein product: CASSEAEWSSYNSPLHF.

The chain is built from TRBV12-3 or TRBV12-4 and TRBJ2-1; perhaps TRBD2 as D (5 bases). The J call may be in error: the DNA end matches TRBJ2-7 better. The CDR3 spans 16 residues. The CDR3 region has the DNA TGTGCCAGCAGTCGACCCGAAGAGGGCAAAAACAATGAGCAGTACTTC. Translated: CASSRPEEGKNNEQYF.

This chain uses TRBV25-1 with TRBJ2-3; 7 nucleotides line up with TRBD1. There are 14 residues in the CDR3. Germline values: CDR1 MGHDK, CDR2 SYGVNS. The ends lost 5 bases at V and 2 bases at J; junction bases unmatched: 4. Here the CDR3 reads CASSRDSHTDTQYF. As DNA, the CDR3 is TGTGCCAGCAGTAGGGACAGTCACACAGATACGCAGTATTTT.

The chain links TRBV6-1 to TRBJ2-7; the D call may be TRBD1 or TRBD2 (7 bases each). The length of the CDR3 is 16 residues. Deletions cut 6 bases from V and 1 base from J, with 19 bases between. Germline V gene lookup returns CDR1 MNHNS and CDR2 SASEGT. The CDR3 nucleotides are TGTGCCAGCAGCACAAACGGGGGGACAGCGTCCTACGAGCAGTACTTC. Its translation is CASSTNGGTASYEQYF.

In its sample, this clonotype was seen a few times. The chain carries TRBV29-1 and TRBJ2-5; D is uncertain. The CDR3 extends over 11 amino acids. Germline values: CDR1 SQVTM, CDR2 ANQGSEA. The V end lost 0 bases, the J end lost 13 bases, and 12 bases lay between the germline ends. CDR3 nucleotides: TGCAGCGTTGAAGATTCCACGTGGTCGTACTTC. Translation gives CSVEDSTWSYF.

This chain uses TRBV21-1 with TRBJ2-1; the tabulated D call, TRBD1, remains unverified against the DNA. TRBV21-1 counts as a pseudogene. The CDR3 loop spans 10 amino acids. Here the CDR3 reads CASSPGRRFF. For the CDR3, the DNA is TGTGCCAGCAGCCCGGGGCGCCGGTTCTTC.

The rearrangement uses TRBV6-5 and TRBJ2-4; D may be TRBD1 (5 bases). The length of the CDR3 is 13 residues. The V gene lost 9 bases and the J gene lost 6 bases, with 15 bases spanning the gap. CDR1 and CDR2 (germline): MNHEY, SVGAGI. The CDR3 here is CASGQLRSNIQYF. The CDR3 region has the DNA TGTGCCAGTGGACAATTGAGGTCAAACATTCAGTACTTC.

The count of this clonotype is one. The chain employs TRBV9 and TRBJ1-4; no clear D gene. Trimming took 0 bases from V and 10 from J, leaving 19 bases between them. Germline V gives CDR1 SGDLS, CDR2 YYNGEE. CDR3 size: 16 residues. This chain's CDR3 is CASSVGSGITDGKLFF. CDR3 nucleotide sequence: TGTGCCAGCAGCGTAGGTTCGGGGATAACGGATGGAAAACTGTTTTTT.

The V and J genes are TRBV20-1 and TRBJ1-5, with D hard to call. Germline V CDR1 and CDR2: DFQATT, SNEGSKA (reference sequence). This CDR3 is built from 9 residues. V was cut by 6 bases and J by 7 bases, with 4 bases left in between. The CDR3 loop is CSAGQPQHF. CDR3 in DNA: TGCAGTGCAGGGCAGCCCCAGCATTTT.

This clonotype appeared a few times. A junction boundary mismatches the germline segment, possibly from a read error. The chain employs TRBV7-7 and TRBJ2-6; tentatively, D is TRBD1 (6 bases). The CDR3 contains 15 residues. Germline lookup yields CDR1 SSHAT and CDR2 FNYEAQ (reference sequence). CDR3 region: CASSLAGAGANVLTF. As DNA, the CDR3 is TGTGCTAGCAGCTTAGCAGGGGCTGGGGCCAACGTCCTGACTTTC.

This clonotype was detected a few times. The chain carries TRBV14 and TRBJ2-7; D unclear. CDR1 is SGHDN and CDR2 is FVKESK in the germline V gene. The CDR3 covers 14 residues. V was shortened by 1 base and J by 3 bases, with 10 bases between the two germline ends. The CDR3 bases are TGTGCCAGCAGCCAAGTGGGGTTAGGCTACGAGCAGTACTTC. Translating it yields CASSQVGLGYEQYF.

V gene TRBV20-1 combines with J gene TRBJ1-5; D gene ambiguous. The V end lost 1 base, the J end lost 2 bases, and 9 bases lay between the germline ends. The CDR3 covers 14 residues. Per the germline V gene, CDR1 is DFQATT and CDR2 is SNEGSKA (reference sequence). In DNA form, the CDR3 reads TGCAGTGCTAGAGGGCCCGATCGCAATCAGCCCCAGCATTTT. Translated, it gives CSARGPDRNQPQHF.

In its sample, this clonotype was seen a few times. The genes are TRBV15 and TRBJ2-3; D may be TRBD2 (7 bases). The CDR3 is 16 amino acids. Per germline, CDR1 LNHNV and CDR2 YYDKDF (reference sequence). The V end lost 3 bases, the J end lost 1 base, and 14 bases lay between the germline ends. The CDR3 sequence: CATSRKRRGRTDTQYF. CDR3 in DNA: TGTGCCACCAGCAGGAAGAGGCGGGGGCGCACAGATACGCAGTATTTT.

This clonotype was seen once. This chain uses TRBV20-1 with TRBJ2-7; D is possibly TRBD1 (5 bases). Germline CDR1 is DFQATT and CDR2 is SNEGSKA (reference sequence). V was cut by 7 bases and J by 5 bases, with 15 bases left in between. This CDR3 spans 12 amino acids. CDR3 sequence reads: CSVTDTADEQYF. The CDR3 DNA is TGCAGTGTCACGGACACCGCCGACGAGCAGTACTTC.

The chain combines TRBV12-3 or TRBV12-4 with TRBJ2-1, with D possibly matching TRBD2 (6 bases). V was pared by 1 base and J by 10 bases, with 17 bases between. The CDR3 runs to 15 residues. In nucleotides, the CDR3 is TGTGCCAGCAGTTTAGTAGGGGCCGGGGACTTAGAGCAGTTCTTC. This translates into CASSLVGAGDLEQFF.

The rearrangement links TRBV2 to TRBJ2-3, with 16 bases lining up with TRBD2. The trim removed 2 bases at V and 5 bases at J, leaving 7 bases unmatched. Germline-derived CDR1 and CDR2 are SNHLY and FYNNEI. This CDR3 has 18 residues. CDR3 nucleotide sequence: TGTGCCAGCAGTGAAAAGGGGACTAGCGGGAGGGCCGAAGATACGCAGTATTTT. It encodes CASSEKGTSGRAEDTQYF.

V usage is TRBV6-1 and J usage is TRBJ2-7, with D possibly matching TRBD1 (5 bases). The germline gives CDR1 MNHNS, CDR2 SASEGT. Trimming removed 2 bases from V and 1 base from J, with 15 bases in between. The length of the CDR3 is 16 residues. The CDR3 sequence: CASSEMGQETSYEQYF. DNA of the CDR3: TGTGCCAGCAGTGAAATGGGGCAGGAGACTTCCTACGAGCAGTACTTC.

The CDR3 loop is CASSDRDREYGYTF. The DNA for the CDR3 is TGTGCCAGCAGTGATCGGGACAGGGAATATGGCTACACCTTC. The V and J genes are TRBV6-1 and TRBJ1-2; 9 bases match TRBD1. CDR3 length: 14 residues. Germline V CDR1 and CDR2: MNHNS, SASEGT. Unmatched junction bases numbered 4, after V lost 3 bases and J lost 5 bases.

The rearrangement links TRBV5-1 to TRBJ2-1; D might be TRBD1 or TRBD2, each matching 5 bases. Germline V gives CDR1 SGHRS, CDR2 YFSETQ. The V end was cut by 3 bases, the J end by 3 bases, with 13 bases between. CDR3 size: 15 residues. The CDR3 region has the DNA TGCGCCAGCAGCTCCGGGACGGTCGTCTACAATGAGCAGTTCTTC. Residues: CASSSGTVVYNEQFF.

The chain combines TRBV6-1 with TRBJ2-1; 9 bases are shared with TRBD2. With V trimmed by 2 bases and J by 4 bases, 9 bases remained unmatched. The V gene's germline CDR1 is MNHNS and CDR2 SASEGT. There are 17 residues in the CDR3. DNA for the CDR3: TGTGCCAGCAGTGAATCGGGATGGCTAGCGGGATACAATGAGCAGTTCTTC. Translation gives CASSESGWLAGYNEQFF.

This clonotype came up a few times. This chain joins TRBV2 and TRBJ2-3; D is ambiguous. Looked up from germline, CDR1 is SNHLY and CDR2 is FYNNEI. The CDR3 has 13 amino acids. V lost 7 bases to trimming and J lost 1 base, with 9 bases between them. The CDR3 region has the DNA TGTGCCAGCACCGGACCGGGCACAGATACGCAGTATTTT. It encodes CASTGPGTDTQYF.

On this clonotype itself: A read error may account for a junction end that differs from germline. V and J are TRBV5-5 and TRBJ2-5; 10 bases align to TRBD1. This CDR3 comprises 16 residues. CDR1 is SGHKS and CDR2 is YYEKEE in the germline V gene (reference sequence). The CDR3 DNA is TGTGCCGGCAGCTTGTCACTGACAGGGGGCGTCGAGACCCAGTACTTC. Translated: CAGSLSLTGGVETQYF. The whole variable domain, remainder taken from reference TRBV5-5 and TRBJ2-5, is DAGVTQSPTHLIKTRGQQVTLRCSPISGHKSVSWYQQVLGQGPQFIFQYYEKEERGRGNFPDRFSARQFPNYSSELNVNALLLGDSALYLCAGSLSLTGGVETQYFGPGTRLLVL.

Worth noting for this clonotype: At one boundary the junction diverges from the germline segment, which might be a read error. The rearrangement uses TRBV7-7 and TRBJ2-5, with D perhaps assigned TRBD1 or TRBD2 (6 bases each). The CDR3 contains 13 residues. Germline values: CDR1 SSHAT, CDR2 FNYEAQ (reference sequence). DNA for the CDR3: TGTGCTAGCAGCTTAGGACAGTGGGGGGAGCAGTACTTC. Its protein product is CASSLGQWGEQYF.

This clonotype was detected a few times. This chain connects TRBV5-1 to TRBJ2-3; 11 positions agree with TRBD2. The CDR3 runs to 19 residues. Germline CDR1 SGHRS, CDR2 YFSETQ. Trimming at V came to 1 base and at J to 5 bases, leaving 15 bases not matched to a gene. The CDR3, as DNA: TGCGCCAGCAGCTTGCGTTCTCTAGCGGGAGGTTCGCACAGAGATACGCAGTATTTT. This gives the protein CASSLRSLAGGSHRDTQYF.

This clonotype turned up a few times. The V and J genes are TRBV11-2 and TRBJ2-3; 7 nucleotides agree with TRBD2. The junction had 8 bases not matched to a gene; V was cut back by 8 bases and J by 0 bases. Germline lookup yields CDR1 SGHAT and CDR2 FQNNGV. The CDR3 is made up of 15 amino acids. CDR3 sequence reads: CASPTSRTSTDTQYF. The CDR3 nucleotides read TGTGCCAGCCCGACTAGCAGAACTAGCACAGATACGCAGTATTTT.

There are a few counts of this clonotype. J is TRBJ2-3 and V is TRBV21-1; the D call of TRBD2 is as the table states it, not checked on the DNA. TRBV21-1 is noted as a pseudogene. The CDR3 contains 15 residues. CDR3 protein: CASSNRSGATDTQYF. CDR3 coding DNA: TGTGCCAGCAGCAACCGTAGCGGGGCGACAGATACGCAGTATTTT.

CDR3 in amino acids: CASSQGQSGLAVRTDTQYF. The CDR3 DNA reads TGTGCCAGCAGCCAGGGACAGTCGGGACTAGCGGTTCGCACAGATACGCAGTATTTT. The V and J genes are TRBV3-1 and TRBJ2-3, with 11 bases lining up with TRBD2. The CDR3 has 19 residues. The V gene's germline CDR1 is LGHDT and CDR2 YNNKEL (reference sequence). The V segment lost 3 bases and the J segment 1 base; nucleotides outside the gene matches: 12.

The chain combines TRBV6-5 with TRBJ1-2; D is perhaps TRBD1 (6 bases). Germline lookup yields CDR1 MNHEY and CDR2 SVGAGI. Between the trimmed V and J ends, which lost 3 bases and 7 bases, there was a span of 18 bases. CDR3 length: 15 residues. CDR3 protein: CASSYMITGSSGYTF. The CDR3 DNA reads TGTGCCAGCAGTTATATGATCACAGGGTCCTCTGGCTACACCTTC.

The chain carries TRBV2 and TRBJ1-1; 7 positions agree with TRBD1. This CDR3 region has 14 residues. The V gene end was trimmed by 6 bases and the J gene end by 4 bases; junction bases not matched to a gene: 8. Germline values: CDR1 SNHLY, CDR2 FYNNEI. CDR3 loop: CASSIDRVRTEAFF. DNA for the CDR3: TGTGCCAGCAGCATAGACAGGGTCCGCACTGAAGCTTTCTTT.

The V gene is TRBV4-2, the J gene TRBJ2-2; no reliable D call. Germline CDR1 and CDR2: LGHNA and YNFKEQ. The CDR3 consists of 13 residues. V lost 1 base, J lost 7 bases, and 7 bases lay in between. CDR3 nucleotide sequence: TGTGCCAGCAGCCAAGTCGGCAACGGGGAGCTGTTTTTT. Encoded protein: CASSQVGNGELFF.